This note documents a single T cell receptor beta chain sequence. Roughly 200 ng DNA, 30,000 or so T cell genomes, went into each sorted-subset replicate PCR. Measured with immunoSEQ multiplex PCR; TCRdb has only the in-frame clones, and not every one. The sample has just under 95,000 clones, approximately 75% seen once. This entry belongs to a study of shared clonotypes between healthy human individuals. Germline lookup yields CDR1 MNHEY and CDR2 SMNVEV (reference sequence). Trimming stripped 5 bases from V and 5 bases from J, with 18 bases between. The length of the CDR3 is 15 residues. CD8 memory was a combination of CD45RO+ cells and CCR7-negative CD45RA+ TemRA cells.

The sequencing input was memory CD8+ T cells sorted from blood. The subset was: CD45RO+ cells pooled with CCR7-negative TemRA cells. The V gene is TRBV27, the J gene TRBJ1-2; D possibly corresponds to TRBD1 (5 bases). The receptor's source is a man aged 25-40 years in good health. CDR3 bases: TGTGCCAGCAGTCTTTGGGCTACAGGTGGATATGGCTACACCTTC. Translated: CASSLWATGGYGYTF.